This TCR beta chain appears in the sequencing data of a study of neurological immune-mediated disorders. This clonotype was counted many times. CDR1 and CDR2 (germline): LGHNA, YNFKEQ. The CDR3 covers 16 residues. V was pared by 4 bases and J by 8 bases, with 23 bases between. TCRdb used MiXCR to reprocess the 5' RACE reads, holding one entry per CDR3 protein. The table records 70,000 to 95,000 distinct CDR3 sequences, 17% of them present only once. The material sequenced was PBMCs. This clonotype was sampled from a woman aged 40 to 50 in good health. The gene calls are TRBV4-2 and TRBJ1-2; D is perhaps TRBD1 (6 bases). In DNA form, the CDR3 reads TGTGCCAGCAGCCCAGGCGGCGGGGGCCCTCTGGGAGGCTACACCTTC. Amino acid sequence: CASSPGGGGPLGGYTF.